This TCR beta chain was profiled in a study of T-cell reconstitution after alpha-beta-depleted transplantation in children. A TCRbeta library incorporating unique molecular identifiers was prepared. TCRdb re-called the PCR reads with MiXCR, one entry per CDR3 protein. The data hold roughly 500,000 distinct CDR3 sequences, with 15% to 20% observed a single time. V lost 5 bases, J lost 2 bases, and 8 bases stayed unmatched. The germline V gene encodes CDR1 SGHAT and CDR2 FQDESV (reference sequence). The CDR3 runs to 18 residues. The receptor comes from a human donor who donated a stem cell graft to a child with acute lymphoblastic leukemia. The chain links TRBV11-1 to TRBJ2-5; 16 positions match TRBD2. Sequenced here: PBMCs from the stem cell graft donor, sampled from the stem cell graft. This CDR3 reads CASSPGLAGGPGQETQYF. The CDR3 nucleotides read TGTGCCAGCAGCCCGGGACTAGCGGGAGGGCCTGGGCAAGAGACCCAGTACTTC. Filled out from reference TRBV11-1 and TRBJ2-5, the complete variable domain reads EAEVAQSPRYKITEKSQAVAFWCDPISGHATLYWYRQILGQGPELLVQFQDESVVDDSQLPKDRFSAERLKGVDSTLKIQPAELGDSAMYLCASSPGLAGGPGQETQYFGPGTRLLVL.